The 16 T cell receptor beta chains reported below all come from one sample, sequenced in a study of cytomegalovirus exposure and HLA in healthy donors. A multiplex PCR was run with 60 Vbeta primers and 13 Jbeta primers. Here immunoSEQ multiplex PCR was the method, and the copy in TCRdb shows in-frame clones only, minus some. The sample holds some 190,000 clones, 65% to 85% seen once. The material sequenced was PBMCs. These receptors were taken from a man aged 40-49 years in good health and CMV-seropositive.

The chain couples TRBV28 to TRBJ2-7; TRBD1 matches at 9 bases. The germline V gene encodes CDR1 MDHEN and CDR2 SYDVKM. This CDR3 region has 15 residues. With V trimmed by 6 bases and J by 2 bases, 8 bases remained unmatched. In nucleotides, the CDR3 is TGTGCCAGCAGCCCGGGACAGGGAGGGACCTACGAGCAGTACTTC. This sequence encodes CASSPGQGGTYEQYF.

This rearrangement joins TRBV18 to TRBJ1-5, with D tentatively TRBD1 (5 bases). V shed 2 bases and J shed 9 bases, with 17 bases lying between them. This CDR3 is 15 amino acids long. Germline CDR1 reads KGHSH; CDR2 reads LQKENI. CDR3 sequence reads: CASSPTGSGLAPQHF. The CDR3 nucleotides read TGTGCCAGCTCACCAACTGGTTCAGGGTTGGCGCCCCAGCATTTT. The whole variable domain, filled in from reference TRBV18 and TRBJ1-5, reads NAGVMQNPRHLVRRRGQEARLRCSPMKGHSHVYWYRQLPEEGLKFMVYLQKENIIDESGMPKERFSAEFPKEGPSILRIQQVVRGDSAAYFCASSPTGSGLAPQHFGDGTRLSIL.

The CDR3 DNA follows: TGTGCCAGCTCACGAGACACAGAGACCCAGTACTTC. This encodes CASSRDTETQYF. The J gene is TRBJ2-5, the V gene TRBV18; D is unresolved. Trimming stripped 4 bases from V and 4 bases from J, with 7 bases between. CDR1 and CDR2 (germline): KGHSH, LQKENI. This CDR3 is 12 amino acids long.

This clone was seen a handful of times. The chain has TRBV6-6 and TRBJ2-2, with D perhaps TRBD2 (6 bases). The CDR3 has 14 amino acids. The V gene's germline CDR1 is MNHNY and CDR2 SVGAGI (reference sequence). Between the trimmed V and J ends, which lost 10 bases and 1 base, there was a span of 13 bases. The CDR3, as DNA: TGTGCCACGTTAGGAGGGGTGAACACCGGGGAGCTGTTTTTT. Translated: CATLGGVNTGELFF.

This chain joins TRBV4-2 and TRBJ1-1; D might be TRBD1 (5 bases). Trimming shortened V by 4 bases and J by 5 bases, and 11 bases separated the two germline ends. The CDR3 loop spans 13 amino acids. Per germline, CDR1 LGHNA and CDR2 YNFKEQ. The CDR3 sequence: CASSPQGWTEAFF. CDR3 sequence (DNA): TGTGCCAGCAGCCCGCAGGGCTGGACTGAAGCTTTCTTT.

This chain joins TRBV6-1 and TRBJ2-5; 7 positions match TRBD2. The CDR3 runs 17 residues. V was pared by 0 bases and J by 1 base, with 8 bases of the junction left unmatched. CDR1 is MNHNS, CDR2 SASEGT, per germline. The CDR3 DNA reads TGTGCCAGCAGTGAAGCCCGGCTAGCGGACCTCCAAGAGACCCAGTACTTC. Its protein product is CASSEARLADLQETQYF.

The chain is built from TRBV29-1 and TRBJ1-2, with 7 bases that match TRBD1. The CDR3 totals 13 residues. V dropped 7 bases and J dropped 2; count of bases not matched to a gene: 7. CDR1 SQVTM and CDR2 ANQGSEA come from the germline V gene. The CDR3 loop is CSADRVGNYGYTF. The CDR3 DNA reads as TGCAGCGCAGACAGGGTGGGGAACTATGGCTACACCTTC.

The rearrangement joins TRBV18 to TRBJ1-5, with no clear D. V dropped 0 bases and J dropped 0 bases, with 12 bases sitting between them. The germline CDR1 and CDR2 sequences are KGHSH and LQKENI. The CDR3 is made up of 17 amino acids. CDR3 loop: CASSPPSGKTSNQPQHF. In DNA, the CDR3 is TGTGCCAGCTCACCACCGTCGGGGAAAACTAGCAATCAGCCCCAGCATTTT.

This clone was counted only a few times. The chain joins TRBV5-1 to TRBJ2-2, with 7 bases identical to TRBD1. CDR1 and CDR2 from the germline V gene are SGHRS and YFSETQ. This CDR3 has 16 amino acids. With V trimmed by 2 bases and J by 1 base, 5 bases remained unmatched. CDR3 bases: TGCGCCAGCAGCTTACAGGGGTTTGAGAACACCGGGGAGCTGTTTTTT. It codes for CASSLQGFENTGELFF.

The V call is TRBV5-1, the J call TRBJ2-5, with 15 nucleotides matching TRBD2. After removal of 4 bases from V and 9 bases from J, the junction contained 7 bases not matched to a gene. CDR3 length equals 15 residues. Germline values: CDR1 SGHRS, CDR2 YFSETQ. The CDR3 protein is CASSAGLAGGGPQYF. CDR3 nucleotide sequence: TGCGCCAGCAGCGCGGGACTAGCGGGAGGAGGGCCCCAGTACTTC. Drawing the rest from reference TRBV5-1 and TRBJ2-5, the complete variable domain is KAGVTQTPRYLIKTRGQQVTLSCSPISGHRSVSWYQQTPGQGLQFLFEYFSETQRNKGNFPGRFSGRQFSNSRSEMNVSTLELGDSALYLCASSAGLAGGGPQYFGPGTRLLVL.

This clone occurred once. The chain has TRBV11-1 and TRBJ2-7; a weak D match, TRBD1 (6 bases). CDR1 is SGHAT, CDR2 FQDESV, per germline (reference sequence). Trimming left V 0 bases short and J 2 bases short, with 8 bases between. The CDR3 is 14 residues long. For the CDR3, the DNA is TGTGCCAGCAGCTTAGCAGGGGGTGCCTACGAGCAGTACTTC. Translation gives CASSLAGGAYEQYF.

The rearrangement links TRBV9 to TRBJ2-7; 7 bases line up with TRBD2. The CDR3 is 14 amino acids. Trimming at V came to 5 bases and at J to 0 bases, leaving 5 bases not matched to a gene. CDR1 is SGDLS and CDR2 is YYNGEE in the germline V gene. The DNA of the CDR3 is TGTGCCAGCAGACCCTCTAGCGGCTCCTACGAGCAGTACTTC. It translates to CASRPSSGSYEQYF. Variable domain in full (rest from reference TRBV9 and TRBJ2-7): DSGVTQTPKHLITATGQRVTLRCSPRSGDLSVYWYQQSLDQGLQFLIQYYNGEERAKGNILERFSAQQFPDLHSELNLSSLELGDSALYFCASRPSSGSYEQYFGPGTRLTVT.

This chain joins TRBV29-1 and TRBJ2-7, with D maybe TRBD2 (5 bases). Trimming took off 6 bases at V and 5 bases at J, with 11 bases between the two ends. The CDR3 is 11 amino acids. Germline CDR1 is SQVTM and CDR2 is ANQGSEA. This CDR3 reads CSVKSGHEQYF. Written as DNA, the CDR3 is TGCAGCGTAAAAAGCGGCCACGAGCAGTACTTC.

This chain links TRBV6-1 with TRBJ1-4, with 8 bases aligning to TRBD1. Germline CDR1 and CDR2: MNHNS and SASEGT. The V segment lost 6 bases and the J segment 2 bases; nucleotides outside the gene matches: 2. The CDR3 consists of 14 residues. The CDR3: CASRDRATNEKLFF. CDR3 sequence (DNA): TGTGCCAGCAGGGACAGGGCGACTAATGAAAAACTGTTTTTT.

This clone has just a few counts. J is TRBJ1-1 and V is TRBV19; no clear D. Germline assignment: CDR1 LNHDA and CDR2 SQIVND (reference sequence). The CDR3 has 14 residues. V lost 1 base and J lost 1, with 7 bases in between. The CDR3 region is CASSIGGRNTEAFF. DNA of the CDR3: TGTGCCAGTAGTATAGGCGGGCGGAACACTGAAGCTTTCTTT. Full variable domain (outside the CDR3, taken from reference TRBV19 and TRBJ1-1): DGGITQSPKYLFRKEGQNVTLSCEQNLNHDAMYWYRQDPGQGLRLIYYSQIVNDFQKGDIAEGYSVSREKKESFPLTVTSAQKNPTAFYLCASSIGGRNTEAFFGQGTRLTVV.

The CDR3 reads CASSLRTANTDTQYF. For the CDR3, the DNA is TGTGCCAGCAGCTTGCGAACAGCCAACACAGATACGCAGTATTTT. V gene TRBV5-4 combines with J gene TRBJ2-3; D remains unclear. V lost 1 base to trimming and J lost 2 bases, with 11 bases between them. CDR3 length: 15 residues. Germline V lookup: CDR1 SGHNT, CDR2 YYREEE (reference sequence).